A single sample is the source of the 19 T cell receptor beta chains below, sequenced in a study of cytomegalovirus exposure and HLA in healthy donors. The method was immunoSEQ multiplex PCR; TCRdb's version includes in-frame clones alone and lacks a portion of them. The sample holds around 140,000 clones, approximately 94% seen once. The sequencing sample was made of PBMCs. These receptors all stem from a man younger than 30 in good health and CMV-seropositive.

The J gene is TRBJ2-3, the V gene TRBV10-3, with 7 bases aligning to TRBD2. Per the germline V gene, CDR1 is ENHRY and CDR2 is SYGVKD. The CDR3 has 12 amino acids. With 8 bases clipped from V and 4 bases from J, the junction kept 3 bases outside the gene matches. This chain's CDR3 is CAIGGVADTQYF. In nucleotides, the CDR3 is TGTGCCATCGGGGGGGTCGCAGATACGCAGTATTTT.

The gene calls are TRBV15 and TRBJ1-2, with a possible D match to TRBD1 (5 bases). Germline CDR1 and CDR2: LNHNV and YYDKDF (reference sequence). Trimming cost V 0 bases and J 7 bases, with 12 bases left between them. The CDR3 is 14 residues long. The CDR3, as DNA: TGTGCCACCAGCAGAGATAACGGGGGAATTGGCTACACCTTC. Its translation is CATSRDNGGIGYTF.

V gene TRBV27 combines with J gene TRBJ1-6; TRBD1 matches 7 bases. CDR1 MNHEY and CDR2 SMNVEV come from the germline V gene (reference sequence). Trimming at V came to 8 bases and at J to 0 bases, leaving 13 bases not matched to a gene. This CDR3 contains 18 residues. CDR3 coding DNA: TGTGCCAGCTCCGACAGGGTGACCGCGAGCTCCTATAATTCACCCCTCCACTTT. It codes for CASSDRVTASSYNSPLHF.

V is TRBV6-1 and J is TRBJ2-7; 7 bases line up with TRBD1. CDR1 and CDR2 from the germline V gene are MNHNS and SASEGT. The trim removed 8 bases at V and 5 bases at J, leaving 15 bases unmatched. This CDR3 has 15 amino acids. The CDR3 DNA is TGTGCCAGCGAAGACTTAGGGGGCGAAGGCAACGAGCAGTACTTC. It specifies CASEDLGGEGNEQYF.

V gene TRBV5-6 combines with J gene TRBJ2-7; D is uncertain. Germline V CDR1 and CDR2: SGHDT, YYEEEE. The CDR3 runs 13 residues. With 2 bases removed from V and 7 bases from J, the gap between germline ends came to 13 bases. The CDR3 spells CASSFGSPSEQYF. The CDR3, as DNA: TGTGCCAGCAGCTTTGGCAGTCCCTCGGAGCAGTACTTC.

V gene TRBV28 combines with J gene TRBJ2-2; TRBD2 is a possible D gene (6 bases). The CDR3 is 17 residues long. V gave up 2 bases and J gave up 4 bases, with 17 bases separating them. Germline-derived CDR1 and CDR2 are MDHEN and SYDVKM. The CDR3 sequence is CASSLLGGSGGTGELFF. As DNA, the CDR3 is TGTGCCAGCAGTTTACTCGGCGGTAGCGGAGGCACCGGGGAGCTGTTTTTT.

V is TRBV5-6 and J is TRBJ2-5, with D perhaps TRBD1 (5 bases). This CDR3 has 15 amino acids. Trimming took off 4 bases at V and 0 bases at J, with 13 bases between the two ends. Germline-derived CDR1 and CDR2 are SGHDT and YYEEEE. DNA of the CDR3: TGTGCCAGCAGCCCTCGGACAATCCACCAAGAGACCCAGTACTTC. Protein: CASSPRTIHQETQYF.

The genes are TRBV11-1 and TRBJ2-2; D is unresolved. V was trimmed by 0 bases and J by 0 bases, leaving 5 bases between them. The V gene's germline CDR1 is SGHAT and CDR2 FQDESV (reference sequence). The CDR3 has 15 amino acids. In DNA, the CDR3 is TGTGCCAGCAGCTTAGCGCGCGCGAACACCGGGGAGCTGTTTTTT. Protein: CASSLARANTGELFF.

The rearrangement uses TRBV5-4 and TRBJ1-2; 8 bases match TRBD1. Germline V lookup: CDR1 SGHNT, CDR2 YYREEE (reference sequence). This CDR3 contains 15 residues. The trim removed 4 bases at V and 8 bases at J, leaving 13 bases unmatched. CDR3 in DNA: TGTGCCAGCAGCAGGGACAGGCCCTATGACGTGGGCTACACCTTC. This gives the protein CASSRDRPYDVGYTF.

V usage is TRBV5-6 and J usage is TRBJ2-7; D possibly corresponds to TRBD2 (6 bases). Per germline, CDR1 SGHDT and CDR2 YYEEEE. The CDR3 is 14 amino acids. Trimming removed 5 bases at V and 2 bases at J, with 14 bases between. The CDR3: CASSSKAGTYEQYF. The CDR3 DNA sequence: TGTGCCAGCAGTTCGAAGGCGGGGACCTACGAGCAGTACTTC.

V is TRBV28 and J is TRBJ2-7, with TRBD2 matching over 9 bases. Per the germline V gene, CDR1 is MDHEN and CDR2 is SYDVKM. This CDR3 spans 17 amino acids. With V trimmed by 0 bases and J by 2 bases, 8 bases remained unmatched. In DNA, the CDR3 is TGTGCCAGCAGTTTATGGTCTAGCGGGACGAGCCCCTACGAGCAGTACTTC. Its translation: CASSLWSSGTSPYEQYF.

The CDR3 DNA reads as TGTGCCTGCATGAGACGGGTCGGACAGGGTCAAGAGACCCAGTACTTC. This translates into CACMRRVGQGQETQYF. The V call is TRBV30, the J call TRBJ2-5; 8 nucleotides match TRBD1. With V trimmed by 6 bases and J by 2 bases, 14 bases remained unmatched. CDR3 length: 16 residues. Germline values: CDR1 GTSNPN, CDR2 SVGIG (reference sequence).

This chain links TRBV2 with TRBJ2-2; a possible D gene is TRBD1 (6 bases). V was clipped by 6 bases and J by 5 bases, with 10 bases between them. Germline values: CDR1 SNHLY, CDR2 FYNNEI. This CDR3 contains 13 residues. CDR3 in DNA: TGTGCCAGCAGGGGCGGACAGACCGGGGAGCTGTTTTTT. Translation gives CASRGGQTGELFF.

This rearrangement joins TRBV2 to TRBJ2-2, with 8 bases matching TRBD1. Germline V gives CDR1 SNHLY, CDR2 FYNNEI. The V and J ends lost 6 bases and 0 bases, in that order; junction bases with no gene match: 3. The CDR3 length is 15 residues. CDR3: CASSKDRANTGELFF. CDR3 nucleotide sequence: TGTGCCAGCAGCAAGGACAGGGCGAACACCGGGGAGCTGTTTTTT. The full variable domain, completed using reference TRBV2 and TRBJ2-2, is EPEVTQTPSHQVTQMGQEVILRCVPISNHLYFYWYRQILGQKVEFLVSFYNNEISEKSEIFDDQFSVERPDGSNFTLKIRSTKLEDSAMYFCASSKDRANTGELFFGEGSRLTVL.

In DNA, the CDR3 is TGTGCCAGCAGTTATGGCCCCGGAGAGGGCGAGCAGTACTTC. Translated, it gives CASSYGPGEGEQYF. The gene calls are TRBV2 and TRBJ2-7, with a possible D match to TRBD2 (5 bases). Deletions cut 5 bases from V and 6 bases from J, with 17 bases between. This CDR3 comprises 14 residues. Per germline, CDR1 SNHLY and CDR2 FYNNEI.

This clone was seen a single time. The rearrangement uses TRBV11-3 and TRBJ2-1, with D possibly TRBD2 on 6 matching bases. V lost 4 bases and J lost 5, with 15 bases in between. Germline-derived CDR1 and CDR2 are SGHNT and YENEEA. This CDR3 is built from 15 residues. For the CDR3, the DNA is TGTGCCAGCAGCTCCGGAGCCGGGACTCACAATGAGCAGTTCTTC. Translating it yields CASSSGAGTHNEQFF.

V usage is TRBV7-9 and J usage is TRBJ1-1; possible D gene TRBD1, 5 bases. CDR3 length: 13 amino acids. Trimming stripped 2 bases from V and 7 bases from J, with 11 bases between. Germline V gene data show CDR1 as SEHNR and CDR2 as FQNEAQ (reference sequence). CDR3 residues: CASSLRTDSEAFF. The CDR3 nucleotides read TGTGCCAGCAGCTTAAGGACCGACAGTGAAGCTTTCTTT.

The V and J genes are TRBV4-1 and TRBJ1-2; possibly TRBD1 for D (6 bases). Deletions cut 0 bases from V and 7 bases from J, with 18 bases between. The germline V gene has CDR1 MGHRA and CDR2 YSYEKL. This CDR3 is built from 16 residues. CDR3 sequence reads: CASSQDRVWQGSGYTF. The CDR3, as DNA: TGCGCCAGCAGCCAAGATCGTGTGTGGCAGGGGAGTGGCTACACCTTC.

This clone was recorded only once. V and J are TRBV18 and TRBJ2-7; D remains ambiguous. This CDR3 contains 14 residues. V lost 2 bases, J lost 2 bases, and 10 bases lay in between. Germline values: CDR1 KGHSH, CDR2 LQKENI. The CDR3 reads CASSPVGTAYEQYF. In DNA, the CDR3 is TGTGCCAGCTCACCAGTGGGCACAGCCTACGAGCAGTACTTC.